This section outlines one TCR beta chain sequence together with its context. The source of the sample is a study of shared clonotypes between healthy human individuals. The protocol was immunoSEQ multiplex PCR, while the TCRdb copy is restricted to in-frame clones and leaves out a portion. The data hold more than 1 million clones, with 70% to 80% observed a single time. The germline CDR1 and CDR2 sequences are MNHEY and SVGAGI. The V end lost 6 bases, the J end lost 2 bases, and 14 bases lay between the germline ends. The CDR3 contains 15 residues. The TCR was taken from a man younger than 35 in good health. Some clones in this sample may be carry-over from other donors' samples. The genes are TRBV6-5 and TRBJ2-1; D is unresolved. Sequencing used memory CD4+ T cells from PBMCs. Subset: CD45RA-negative fraction. The CDR3, as DNA: TGTGCCAGCAGCCCCGGGCCCCTGGCCTACAATGAGCAGTTCTTC. It is translated as CASSPGPLAYNEQFF.